A single T cell receptor (beta chain) is shown here with its context. What it recognizes is unknown. The sample comes from a study of cytomegalovirus exposure and HLA in healthy donors. The CDR3 extends over 13 amino acids. V lost 2 bases to trimming and J lost 7 bases; unmatched junction nucleotides: 3. The germline gives CDR1 SGHDT, CDR2 YYEEEE. General study findings and limits: A few of the chains that were CMV-associated were confirmed in vitro to be specific for CMV antigens. In most subjects, TCR beta sequences reportedly gave accurate predictions of HLA-A and HLA-B alleles. Donors belonging to an Asian-associated ancestry cluster reportedly showed fewer N-insertions in productive TCRs than the roughly 670-donor mean, according to what a later analysis found. Earlier analysis looked at TCR beta V segments, and most were productive about 90% or about 30% of the time.

The PCR employed 60 Vbeta primers together with 13 Jbeta primers. Here immunoSEQ multiplex PCR was the method, and the copy in TCRdb shows in-frame clones only, minus some. This sample's table has 30,000 to 35,000 clones. V and J are TRBV5-6 and TRBJ2-5; 9 bases align to TRBD1. The source material was PBMCs. The source is a woman in her thirties or forties in good health and CMV-seropositive. The DNA of the CDR3 is TGTGCCAGCAGCTTCGGGACAGGGAGGACCCAGTACTTC. Its translation is CASSFGTGRTQYF.